A single sample is the source of the 2 T cell receptor beta chains below, sequenced in a study of cytomegalovirus exposure and HLA in healthy donors (dated by TCRdb to between 2016 and 2019). Library method: the immunoSEQ multiplex PCR assay. For the multiplex PCR, a mixture combining 60 forward primers for TCR Vbeta segments and 13 reverse primers for TCR Jbeta segments was used. Drawn from immuneACCESS, this table holds only the in-frame rearrangements with V and J called that TCRdb kept. Clones are partly lost; checked studies trace under half to an unresolved V gene and leave the rest unexplained. The sample contains 120,000 or so clones, about two thirds of them found a single time. The ten most abundant clones make up approximately 3.5% of the sample. Sequencing was performed on PBMCs. The receptors originated from a man in his thirties or forties in good health and CMV-seronegative.

The chain employs TRBV19 and TRBJ2-2, with D possibly TRBD1 on 6 matching bases. The germline V and J ends were trimmed by 8 bases and 1 base, with 11 bases remaining between them. Germline assignment: CDR1 LNHDA and CDR2 SQIVND (reference sequence). CDR3 length: 14 residues. DNA for the CDR3: TGTGCCAGTGGACCGGGACAGAACACCGGGGAGCTGTTTTTT. As protein: CASGPGQNTGELFF.

This chain uses TRBV7-6 with TRBJ1-3; D unresolved. The CDR3 sequence is 13 residues long. CDR1 is SGHVS, CDR2 FNYEAQ, per germline. The ends were cut back, 1 base at V and 3 bases at J, with 4 bases in the middle. CDR3 sequence (DNA): TGTGCCAGCAGCTTAGGCAGTGGAAACACCATATATTTT. Its protein product is CASSLGSGNTIYF.